The present T cell receptor (beta chain) was sequenced within a study of Graves' ophthalmopathy and Graves' hyperthyroidism. About the study: Stable hyperthyroidism meant no ophthalmopathy within 18 months of follow-up. Broader study findings: The model's prediction of ophthalmopathy progression had 65% to 71% sensitivity and 72% to 80% specificity.

As concerns this clonotype: Antigen: not known.

Transcripts of RNA were the source for amplifying TCR beta CDR3 regions. Second-round multiplex PCR came after first-round RT-PCR with HTBI primers. Using its own MiXCR run on the multiplex PCR reads, TCRdb lists one record per CDR3 protein. The table includes 500,000 to 700,000 distinct CDR3 sequences, under 45% detected once. Enrolled hyperthyroidism patients had a new diagnosis, a duration under 2 months, and an age of 18 to 65. The germline CDR1 and CDR2 sequences are WSHSY and SAAADI. The CDR3 runs to 15 residues. Trimming shortened V by 3 bases and J by 4 bases, and 15 bases separated the two germline ends.

The chain has TRBV10-2 and TRBJ1-2, with D perhaps TRBD1 (5 bases). This receptor was identified in an adult man with Graves' hyperthyroidism. Sequencing was performed on peripheral blood or thyroid tissue (not recorded which). The CDR3 nucleotides read TGCGCCAGCAGTGAAGTAAGGGGCGTCGGCTATGGCTACACCTTC. Translation: CASSEVRGVGYGYTF.